Listed below are T cell receptor beta chains from one sample, sequenced in a study of human T cells and chemical hapten exposure. TCRdb analysed the RACE reads with MiXCR anew, one entry per CDR3 protein. The sample has approximately 46,000 distinct CDR3 sequences, 9.5% to 10% seen once. This material consisted of whole blood, taken in connection with sensitization to the hapten diphenylcyclopropenone (DPC). The receptors here all came from a woman aged 25-40 years with alopecia areata. Some clones in this sample may be carry-over from other donors' samples. CDR3s leave out the opening cysteine and the closing phenylalanine or tryptophan.

j_call v_call cdr3_aa
TRBJ2-3 TRBV12-3/TRBV12-4 ASSLSTADTQY
TRBJ2-2 TRBV20-1 SAPRLGNTGELF
TRBJ2-1 TRBV29-1 SVARGSYNEQF
TRBJ2-1 TRBV20-1 SASRLVQDNEQF
TRBJ2-5 TRBV7-3 ASSPEPGQGETQY
TRBJ2-3 TRBV4-3 ASSQDGVTSGVSTDTQY
TRBJ2-3 TRBV24-1 ATSALAGGTDTQY
TRBJ2-2 TRBV28 ASNRGDTGELF
TRBJ1-5 TRBV6-2/TRBV6-3 ASSYSLSNQPQH
TRBJ2-2 TRBV18 ASSPRQSNTGELF
TRBJ1-5 TRBV28 ASSSASRAQH
TRBJ2-7 TRBV28 ASSRAGVEQY
TRBJ2-7 TRBV7-8 ASSSQLSYEQY
TRBJ2-1 TRBV29-1 SVDGGPSYNEQF
TRBJ2-5 TRBV9 ASSPEGGRVETQY
TRBJ1-5 TRBV7-2 ASSWPGIGQPQH
TRBJ2-5 TRBV6-1 ASKGSASGAQETQY
TRBJ2-5 TRBV4-3 ASSPLGRSPSQETQY
TRBJ2-1 TRBV20-1 SARSDNEQF
TRBJ1-2 TRBV19 ASTSPPSGYGYT
TRBJ2-6 TRBV6-6 ASRPNPEAGANVLT
TRBJ1-2 TRBV3-1 ASSQEGPGTGHYGYT
TRBJ1-2 TRBV7-2 ASSSPPNYGYT
TRBJ2-3 TRBV5-6 ASSLLGRGLSTDTQY
TRBJ2-7 TRBV5-4 ASSLYGPGAYEQY
TRBJ2-5 TRBV7-3 ASSLNRKETQY
TRBJ2-2 TRBV4-2 ASSQGPDRMDGELF
TRBJ2-7 TRBV29-1 SVGRTGLNYEQY
TRBJ1-2 TRBV6-2/TRBV6-3 ASRTGRGYT
TRBJ2-5 TRBV29-1 SVAGTGETQY
TRBJ2-3 TRBV6-1 ASRGQGGTDTQY
TRBJ2-1 TRBV7-7 ASSPRRDSDEQF
TRBJ1-1 TRBV2 ASTIYWNTEAF
TRBJ2-2 TRBV5-6 ASSRLAVNTGELF
TRBJ2-5 TRBV4-1 ASSQGPWGGSETQY
TRBJ2-7 TRBV7-6 ASSSRDQEQY
TRBJ2-7 TRBV28 ASSLDLEQY
TRBJ2-1 TRBV9 ASSVGTSGGLYNEQF
TRBJ2-3 TRBV2 ASSDGHLSTDTQY
TRBJ1-1 TRBV18 ASSGAENTEAF
TRBJ1-6 TRBV5-4 ASRLDSSPLH
TRBJ2-3 TRBV11-1 ASSLLAGGTPSTDTQY
TRBJ2-7 TRBV20-1 SARWGDYSYEQY
TRBJ2-3 TRBV28 ASSLSGGDPDTQY
TRBJ1-1 TRBV29-1 SVAEVGAF
TRBJ1-1 TRBV18 ASSPMRFRTGAFGTEAF